These 30 T cell receptor beta chains originate from one sample sequenced in a study of CXCR3-negative and CXCR3-positive naive CD8 T cells. General observations from the study: Greater hydrophobicity was found in TRB CDR3s of CXCR3-positive naive cells than of CXCR3-negative naive cells.

Their antigens remain unidentified. UMI-tagged TRB cDNA libraries were built via 5' RACE. TCRdb reprocessed the 5' RACE reads and reports one entry per CDR3 protein, with no DNA. The table for this sample gives 150,000 to 180,000 distinct CDR3 sequences. Sample: naive CXCR3+ CD8+ T cells from blood. The subset denotes: CD45RO-CCR7+CD27+CD95- naive CD8+ T cells expressing CXCR3 (TNR3+). The receptors shown here come from a human donor in good health. Some clones in this sample may be carry-over from other donors' samples.

The chain has TRBV27 and TRBJ2-7; TCRdb gives TRBD2 as the D gene, but with no DNA this cannot be confirmed. Germline loops: CDR1 MNHEY, CDR2 SMNVEV (reference sequence). This CDR3 has 13 amino acids. The CDR3 reads CASSFAGHYEQYF.

The genes are TRBV9 and TRBJ2-7; TCRdb picks TRBD1, but there is no DNA to check that call. Germline assignment: CDR1 SGDLS and CDR2 YYNGEE. CDR3 length: 14 amino acids. The CDR3 loop is CASSPRDRPYEQYF.

This chain joins TRBV20-1 and TRBJ2-7; TCRdb's assignment of TRBD1 cannot be checked, as there is no DNA. This CDR3 has 13 residues. The V gene's germline CDR1 is DFQATT and CDR2 SNEGSKA (reference sequence). The CDR3 sequence: CSARDRVGAEQYF.

The chain combines TRBV14 with TRBJ2-7. This CDR3 region has 13 residues. Per the germline V gene, CDR1 is SGHDN and CDR2 is FVKESK. CDR3 protein: CASSQDGAYEQYF.

V is TRBV7-9 and J is TRBJ2-2; TCRdb names TRBD1, which stays unverified in the absence of DNA. The CDR3 contains 15 residues. Germline V gene data show CDR1 as SEHNR and CDR2 as FQNEAQ (reference sequence). The CDR3 protein is CASSRRDPTTGELFF.

The V and J genes are TRBV27 and TRBJ2-7. Germline V gene sequence: CDR1 MNHEY, CDR2 SMNVEV (reference sequence). The CDR3 is made up of 14 amino acids. The chain's CDR3 is CASSLAGVAYEQYF.

The rearrangement joins TRBV27 to TRBJ1-2; checking the TCRdb D call of TRBD1 is not possible without DNA. CDR1 is MNHEY and CDR2 is SMNVEV in the germline V gene (reference sequence). The CDR3 runs to 15 residues. CDR3: CASSFSGTPVYGYTF.

This sequence joins TRBV30 and TRBJ2-1; no DNA is available, so the TRBD2 call from TCRdb remains unchecked. Germline V lookup: CDR1 GTSNPN, CDR2 SVGIG (reference sequence). The CDR3 is made up of 12 amino acids. CDR3 loop: CAGTSGSNEQFF.

The rearrangement links TRBV3-1 to TRBJ2-3; the D gene TCRdb calls, TRBD1, cannot be checked with no DNA. Per germline, CDR1 LGHDT and CDR2 YNNKEL (reference sequence). The length of the CDR3 is 17 residues. The chain's CDR3 is CASSQEEYGTSTDTQYF.

The V call is TRBV7-9, the J call TRBJ2-1; TCRdb gives TRBD2 as the D gene, but with no DNA this cannot be confirmed. Germline loops: CDR1 SEHNR, CDR2 FQNEAQ (reference sequence). The CDR3 has 14 residues. This CDR3 is CASNPSQGYNEQFF.

The chain has TRBV3-1 and TRBJ2-1. This CDR3 region has 14 residues. The V gene's germline CDR1 is LGHDT and CDR2 YNNKEL (reference sequence). The CDR3 loop reads CASSQGWVHNEQFF.

The rearrangement uses TRBV20-1 and TRBJ1-1; TCRdb indicates TRBD1, and absent DNA this call remains unverified. Germline CDR1 DFQATT, CDR2 SNEGSKA (reference sequence). The CDR3 has 13 amino acids. The CDR3 is CSARDGGSTEAFF.

The chain couples TRBV28 to TRBJ1-5. The length of the CDR3 is 14 residues. CDR1 is MDHEN and CDR2 is SYDVKM in the germline V gene. The CDR3 is CASSFSRTNQPQHF.

The chain combines TRBV9 with TRBJ2-7; TCRdb selects TRBD2, and the lack of DNA leaves this call unchecked. The CDR3 loop spans 15 amino acids. CDR1 and CDR2 from the germline V gene are SGDLS and YYNGEE. The CDR3 sequence: CASSVGGSTSYEQYF. The variable domain in full, completed from reference TRBV9 and TRBJ2-7, reads DSGVTQTPKHLITATGQRVTLRCSPRSGDLSVYWYQQSLDQGLQFLIQYYNGEERAKGNILERFSAQQFPDLHSELNLSSLELGDSALYFCASSVGGSTSYEQYFGPGTRLTVT.

The rearrangement uses TRBV9 and TRBJ2-3; TCRdb lists TRBD1, though no DNA is available to test this call. Looked up from germline, CDR1 is SGDLS and CDR2 is YYNGEE. The CDR3 totals 14 residues. CDR3 residues: CASTAGTATDTQYF.

The chain employs TRBV4-3 and TRBJ2-7; TCRdb proposes TRBD2, but this gene call is untestable without DNA. The CDR3 extends over 15 amino acids. The germline gives CDR1 LGHNA, CDR2 YSLEER. The CDR3 spells CASSQDRDLVYEQYF.

The chain recombines TRBV4-1 with TRBJ2-5; TCRdb proposes TRBD2, but this gene call is untestable without DNA. Germline V gene sequence: CDR1 MGHRA, CDR2 YSYEKL. The CDR3 has 14 amino acids. The CDR3 spells CASSQNSGQETQYF.

The chain carries TRBV20-1 and TRBJ1-5; the TCRdb D gene call, TRBD1, has no DNA to confirm it. Germline V gene data show CDR1 as DFQATT and CDR2 as SNEGSKA (reference sequence). This CDR3 has 14 amino acids. CDR3 amino acids: CSARPGQLNQPQHF.

The gene calls are TRBV5-1 and TRBJ2-1; without DNA, the TCRdb call of TRBD1 cannot be checked. The germline V gene has CDR1 SGHRS and CDR2 YFSETQ. This CDR3 region has 15 residues. CDR3 residues: CASSPLPGANNEQFF.

This chain's CDR3 is CASSLGVLAEIVGEQFF. The V and J genes are TRBV7-9 and TRBJ2-1; TCRdb calls TRBD2, which cannot be checked without DNA. The CDR3 is made up of 17 amino acids. Germline assignment: CDR1 SEHNR and CDR2 FQNEAQ (reference sequence).

The chain has TRBV10-2 and TRBJ2-1; lacking DNA, the TRBD1 call made by TCRdb goes unchecked. The CDR3 is 17 amino acids. CDR1 and CDR2 from the germline V gene are WSHSY and SAAADI. CDR3 sequence: CASSGIQTGRSYNEQFF.

This chain links TRBV20-1 with TRBJ1-1; TCRdb designates TRBD1, a call that cannot be tested without DNA. CDR1 and CDR2 (germline): DFQATT, SNEGSKA (reference sequence). This CDR3 is built from 13 residues. The CDR3: CSARDHQQPQAFF.

V and J are TRBV28 and TRBJ2-1; as DNA is missing, the TRBD2 call by TCRdb cannot be tested. Germline lookup yields CDR1 MDHEN and CDR2 SYDVKM. The CDR3 totals 13 residues. CDR3 protein: CASKGSGGLGQFF.

The CDR3 protein is CATSRDLGDYSYTF. The chain employs TRBV15 and TRBJ1-2; the TRBD1 assignment by TCRdb is unverifiable without DNA. Per the germline V gene, CDR1 is LNHNV and CDR2 is YYDKDF (reference sequence). The length of the CDR3 is 14 residues.

The CDR3 loop reads CASSLIQSNSYNEQFF. The gene calls are TRBV7-2 and TRBJ2-1. CDR3 length: 16 amino acids. CDR1 and CDR2 from the germline V gene are SGHTA and FQGNSA. Together with reference TRBV7-2 and TRBJ2-1, the CDR3 gives the full variable domain: GAGVSQSPSNKVTEKGKDVELRCDPISGHTALYWYRQSLGQGLEFLIYFQGNSAPDKSGLPSDRFSAERTGGSVSTLTIQRTQQEDSAVYLCASSLIQSNSYNEQFFGPGTRLTVL.

The V call is TRBV5-1, the J call TRBJ2-1. The CDR3 runs to 15 residues. Germline lookup yields CDR1 SGHRS and CDR2 YFSETQ. CDR3 residues: CASSFAQRLYNEQFF.

V gene TRBV24-1 combines with J gene TRBJ2-1; there is no DNA to check the TCRdb D call of TRBD2. This CDR3 is 16 amino acids long. Germline V gene data show CDR1 as KGHDR and CDR2 as SFDVKD. CDR3: CATSDAAGGLKDEQFF.

J is TRBJ2-1 and V is TRBV6-5; the D gene TCRdb calls, TRBD1, cannot be checked with no DNA. CDR3 size: 15 residues. The germline V gene encodes CDR1 MNHEY and CDR2 SVGAGI. This chain's CDR3 is CASRRGSGSNNEQFF.

The chain joins TRBV28 to TRBJ2-1. Germline lookup yields CDR1 MDHEN and CDR2 SYDVKM. The CDR3 has 12 amino acids. The CDR3 here is CASSLGIDEQFF.

The V call is TRBV21-1, the J call TRBJ2-5; without DNA, the TCRdb call of TRBD1 cannot be checked. TRBV21-1 is an annotated pseudogene. The CDR3 has 17 amino acids. The CDR3 sequence is CASSKAGTGFYQETQYF.